This T cell receptor (beta chain) was found in a study of blood T cell repertoires in COVID-19. Looking at the study overall: Specimens from acute and convalescent COVID-19 originated in the United States, Italy and Spain. In each case, the material was cDNA or gDNA derived from T cells, B-cell-depleted T cells, or PBMCs.

CDR3 size: 15 residues. CDR1 is SGHAT and CDR2 is FQNNGV in the germline V gene. V lost 5 bases, J lost 7 bases, and 15 bases lay in between. In the study's own analysis: Quantification of nucleated cells was approximated via reference gene primer amplification. Profiled with immunoSEQ multiplex PCR; TCRdb holds only in-frame clones, not every one. V, J and clone size reflect that table, while D and trimming were determined from the DNA. This sample has more than 400,000 clones; around 85% occur once, and the top ten carry 3.2%. The rearrangement joins TRBV11-2 to TRBJ1-6; perhaps TRBD1 as D (6 bases). The sample was peripheral blood. This receptor was taken from a human donor in a cohort sampled during active COVID-19. The CDR3 DNA reads as TGTGCCAGCAGCCCCGTGGGGGCTCGGAATTCACCCCTCCACTTT. Its translation: CASSPVGARNSPLHF. Supplemented by reference TRBV11-2 and TRBJ1-6, the full variable domain reads EAGVAQSPRYKIIEKRQSVAFWCNPISGHATLYWYQQILGQGPKLLIQFQNNGVVDDSQLPKDRFSAERLKGVDSTLKIQPAKLEDSAVYLCASSPVGARNSPLHFGNGTRLTVT.